Following are 29 T cell receptor beta chains from one sample sequenced in a study of blood T cells in healthy people across ages. Using a J-beta primer mix together with a sample-barcoded 5' primer, a second PCR was run for roughly 6 to 12 cycles. TCRdb reprocessed the 5' RACE reads via MiXCR and lists one record per CDR3 protein. The table has about 1.5 million distinct CDR3 sequences, about 45% seen once. Sequenced sample: blood. The receptors were gathered from a woman in her late teens or twenties in good health.

This clonotype was observed at least ten times. The chain joins TRBV3-1 to TRBJ2-7, with D tentatively TRBD1 (5 bases). Germline CDR1 reads LGHDT; CDR2 reads YNNKEL (reference sequence). Trimming took 1 base from V and 2 from J, leaving 6 bases between them. The CDR3 spans 13 residues. The CDR3 is CASSQGGPYEQYF. The CDR3, as DNA: TGTGCCAGCAGCCAAGGGGGCCCCTACGAGCAGTACTTC.

This clonotype came up a few times. The chain couples TRBV10-3 to TRBJ1-2; 9 bases match TRBD1. Germline V gene data show CDR1 as ENHRY and CDR2 as SYGVKD. The length of the CDR3 is 18 residues. V was pared by 4 bases and J by 5 bases, with 17 bases of the junction left unmatched. CDR3 coding DNA: TGTGCCATCAGTGCCGATCCGGACAGGGGAGGGAGTATATATGGCTACACCTTC. Amino acids: CAISADPDRGGSIYGYTF.

This sequence joins TRBV20-1 and TRBJ1-2; 8 bases are shared with TRBD1. This CDR3 is 14 amino acids long. In germline, CDR1 is DFQATT, CDR2 SNEGSKA (reference sequence). With V trimmed by 3 bases and J by 6 bases, 9 bases remained unmatched. CDR3 DNA sequence: TGCAGTGCTAGTCGGACAGGGATGATAAATGGCTACACCTTC. Translation: CSASRTGMINGYTF.

V is TRBV4-3 and J is TRBJ2-7, with 9 bases lining up with TRBD1. V lost 0 bases, J lost 1 base, and 7 bases stayed unmatched. The germline CDR1 and CDR2 sequences are LGHNA and YSLEER. The CDR3 length is 17 residues. CDR3 nucleotide sequence: TGCGCCAGCAGCCAAGATACAGGGGGCGCTTCTTCCTACGAGCAGTACTTC. Translated, it gives CASSQDTGGASSYEQYF.

The gene calls are TRBV29-1 and TRBJ2-3, with 10 nucleotides matching TRBD2. This CDR3 region has 14 residues. V was clipped by 7 bases and J by 2 bases; unmatched bases: 6. CDR1 is SQVTM, CDR2 ANQGSEA, per germline. Here the CDR3 DNA reads TGCAGCGCTTGGACTAGCGGAGACACAGATACGCAGTATTTT. This gives the protein CSAWTSGDTDTQYF.

The V and J genes are TRBV7-3 and TRBJ2-1, with 11 bases matching TRBD2. Per germline, CDR1 SGHTA and CDR2 FQGTGA. Trimming took 5 bases from V and 8 from J; bases not matched to a gene: 5. The CDR3 runs to 14 residues. CDR3 protein: CASSAIAGGDEQFF. As DNA, the CDR3 is TGTGCCAGCAGCGCCATAGCGGGAGGGGATGAGCAGTTCTTC.

This clonotype was seen a single time. The chain combines TRBV27 with TRBJ1-1; D unresolved. This CDR3 is built from 12 residues. With 6 bases removed from V and 7 bases from J, the gap between germline ends came to 12 bases. Germline lookup yields CDR1 MNHEY and CDR2 SMNVEV (reference sequence). Written as DNA, the CDR3 is TGTGCCAGCAGGCAAATAGGCGGTGAAGCTTTCTTT. Protein sequence: CASRQIGGEAFF.

This clonotype was picked up many times. The rearrangement joins TRBV12-3 or TRBV12-4 to TRBJ1-5, with D hard to call. V was cut by 5 bases and J by 8 bases, with 13 bases left in between. The CDR3 is 13 residues long. The CDR3 is CASSVMEGKPQHF. In DNA, the CDR3 is TGTGCCAGCAGTGTAATGGAGGGAAAGCCCCAGCATTTT.

The genes are TRBV5-1 and TRBJ2-1, with D hard to call. V gave up 0 bases and J gave up 5 bases, with 12 bases separating them. The CDR3 loop spans 15 amino acids. Germline V lookup: CDR1 SGHRS, CDR2 YFSETQ. CDR3 bases: TGCGCCAGCAGCTTGGGAAGGGATGTGGACAATGAGCAGTTCTTC. Translating gives CASSLGRDVDNEQFF.

About this clonotype itself: A junction end diverges from the germline sequence, so it may reflect a read error. The chain joins TRBV7-9 to TRBJ2-1, with 10 bases aligning to TRBD2. The CDR3 length is 16 residues. Germline assignment: CDR1 SEHNR and CDR2 FQNEAQ (reference sequence). The CDR3 DNA follows: TGTGCCAGCAGCTTAGAACCGGGACTAGCGTACAGTGAGCAGTTCTTC. It yields the protein CASSLEPGLAYSEQFF. The full variable domain, rest sourced from reference TRBV7-9 and TRBJ2-1, is DTGVSQNPRHKITKRGQNVTFRCDPISEHNRLYWYRQTLGQGPEFLTYFQNEAQLEKSRLLSDRFSAERPKGSFSTLEIQRTEQGDSAMYLCASSLEPGLAYSEQFFGPGTRLTVL.

The chain couples TRBV12-3 or TRBV12-4 to TRBJ1-1; perhaps TRBD1 as D (6 bases). The CDR3 is made up of 15 amino acids. The ends were cut back, 6 bases at V and 1 base at J, with 15 bases in the middle. This CDR3 reads CASSGKGGANTEAFF. The CDR3 nucleotides read TGTGCCAGCAGCGGCAAGGGGGGGGCGAACACTGAAGCTTTCTTT.

The chain joins TRBV6-1 to TRBJ2-1; D possibly corresponds to TRBD2 (6 bases). This CDR3 comprises 15 residues. V was pared by 6 bases and J by 0 bases, with 12 bases between. Germline lookup yields CDR1 MNHNS and CDR2 SASEGT. CDR3 loop: CASRERAGSYNEQFF. CDR3 sequence (DNA): TGTGCCAGCAGGGAACGAGCGGGCTCCTACAATGAGCAGTTCTTC.

The CDR3 protein is CASSLSANHRYEQYF. CDR3 in DNA: TGTGCCAGCAGTTTGTCAGCGAATCACCGCTACGAGCAGTACTTC. This chain joins TRBV12-3 or TRBV12-4 and TRBJ2-7; no firm D call. V lost 3 bases and J 3 bases, leaving 15 bases between the germline ends. The CDR3 covers 15 residues.

This clonotype was seen a handful of times. The CDR3 DNA sequence: TGTGCCAGCAGCCCGGGGACTAGCGGGGCTAGCACAGATACGCAGTATTTT. Its protein is CASSPGTSGASTDTQYF. The V gene is TRBV11-3, the J gene TRBJ2-3, with TRBD2 matching over 13 bases. Germline V gives CDR1 SGHNT, CDR2 YENEEA. J was trimmed by 0 bases and V by 5 bases; bases with no gene match: 5. The CDR3 is made up of 17 amino acids.

V is TRBV29-1 and J is TRBJ2-3, with 10 bases matching TRBD2. The CDR3 sequence is 14 residues long. J gave up 4 bases and V 3 bases, and 4 bases lay outside the gene matches. Germline-derived CDR1 and CDR2 are SQVTM and ANQGSEA. This CDR3 reads CSVDASGSADTQYF. The CDR3 DNA sequence: TGCAGCGTTGACGCTAGCGGGAGCGCAGATACGCAGTATTTT.

The V call is TRBV30, the J call TRBJ2-7; possible D gene TRBD1, 6 bases. The germline CDR1 and CDR2 sequences are GTSNPN and SVGIG (reference sequence). V was shortened by 3 bases and J by 6 bases, with 15 bases between the two germline ends. The CDR3 runs to 13 residues. CDR3 residues: CAWSEHTGSEQYF. The CDR3 DNA reads TGTGCCTGGAGCGAACACACAGGGAGCGAGCAGTACTTC.

This clonotype was seen more than once but under ten times. The chain recombines TRBV20-1 with TRBJ2-3; 14 nucleotides agree with TRBD2. CDR1 DFQATT and CDR2 SNEGSKA come from the germline V gene (reference sequence). CDR3 length: 17 amino acids. Trimming removed 7 bases from V and 4 bases from J; junction bases left unmatched: 13. Here the CDR3 DNA reads TGCAGTGGGGGTGGGACTAGCGGGAGAACTCTGCCAGATACGCAGTATTTT. The encoded protein is CSGGGTSGRTLPDTQYF.

The V and J genes are TRBV6-1 and TRBJ1-4; the D gene is possibly TRBD1 (6 bases). Germline V lookup: CDR1 MNHNS, CDR2 SASEGT. The CDR3 has 17 residues. V lost 5 bases, J lost 0 bases, and 16 bases lay in between. CDR3 sequence: CASSPRGRGATNEKLFF. CDR3 nucleotide sequence: TGTGCCAGCAGTCCGCGTGGCAGGGGTGCAACTAATGAAAAACTGTTTTTT.

The CDR3 DNA reads TGTGCCACCAGCGCGGGGGACAGGGCATACGAGCAGTACTTC. Translated: CATSAGDRAYEQYF. This sequence joins TRBV15 and TRBJ2-7; 9 nucleotides match TRBD1. The germline CDR1 and CDR2 sequences are LNHNV and YYDKDF (reference sequence). Unmatched junction bases numbered 6, after V lost 5 bases and J lost 4 bases. The CDR3 has 14 amino acids.

This clonotype was observed a single time. The chain recombines TRBV20-1 with TRBJ2-1; 12 bases agree with TRBD2. Germline V gene data show CDR1 as DFQATT and CDR2 as SNEGSKA (reference sequence). CDR3 length equals 16 residues. J gave up 8 bases and V 2 bases, and 10 bases lay outside the gene matches. Here the CDR3 reads CSARSLAGGPSDEQFF. Here the CDR3 DNA reads TGCAGTGCTAGATCTCTAGCGGGAGGGCCCTCCGATGAGCAGTTCTTC.

The rearrangement uses TRBV20-1 and TRBJ2-1; 7 positions match TRBD2. V shed 4 bases, J shed 5 bases, and the junction held 8 bases outside the gene matches. The length of the CDR3 is 14 residues. The germline V gene has CDR1 DFQATT and CDR2 SNEGSKA (reference sequence). For the CDR3, the DNA is TGCAGTGCTAACGGGGCGGGAGCCAACAATGAGCAGTTCTTC. Translating it yields CSANGAGANNEQFF.

This rearrangement joins TRBV5-1 to TRBJ1-1; D is ambiguous. Germline assignment: CDR1 SGHRS and CDR2 YFSETQ. This CDR3 contains 14 residues. Trimming shortened V by 2 bases and J by 5 bases, and 13 bases separated the two germline ends. The CDR3 nucleotides read TGCGCCAGCAGCTTCACGGTAGGAGGGACTGAAGCTTTCTTT. Its protein product is CASSFTVGGTEAFF.

This clonotype showed up just a few times. The V gene is TRBV29-1, the J gene TRBJ2-1; 8 positions match TRBD2. In germline, CDR1 is SQVTM, CDR2 ANQGSEA. The J segment lost 6 bases and the V segment lost 4 bases, leaving 8 bases of the junction unmatched. The CDR3 covers 14 residues. In nucleotides, the CDR3 is TGCAGCGTTGTTTCTTTAGCGGGAATCAATGAGCAGTTCTTC. Amino acids: CSVVSLAGINEQFF.

The chain is built from TRBV29-1 and TRBJ1-1; weak D call: TRBD1 (6 bases). Germline V gene data show CDR1 as SQVTM and CDR2 as ANQGSEA. The V end was cut by 6 bases, the J end by 4 bases, with 15 bases between. The CDR3 consists of 13 residues. CDR3 residues: CSVREGVSTEAFF. The CDR3, as DNA: TGCAGCGTCCGCGAGGGGGTATCCACTGAAGCTTTCTTT. Variable domain in full (rest from reference TRBV29-1 and TRBJ1-1): SAVISQKPSRDICQRGTSLTIQCQVDSQVTMMFWYRQQPGQSLTLIATANQGSEATYESGFVIDKFPISRPNLTFSTLTVSNMSPEDSSIYLCSVREGVSTEAFFGQGTRLTVV.

The chain recombines TRBV6-5 with TRBJ2-4; unclear D gene. Per the germline V gene, CDR1 is MNHEY and CDR2 is SVGAGI. V lost 5 bases and J lost 0, with 14 bases in between. This CDR3 has 16 residues. The CDR3 DNA reads as TGTGCCAGCAGTCGGGTAGGGTCCAAAGCCAAAAACATTCAGTACTTC. Its translation is CASSRVGSKAKNIQYF.

The chain combines TRBV29-1 with TRBJ2-1; 7 bases fit TRBD2. V was clipped by 7 bases and J by 4 bases; unmatched bases: 10. Germline V CDR1 and CDR2: SQVTM, ANQGSEA. The CDR3 spans 14 residues. The CDR3 protein is CSALRGEIYNEQFF. The CDR3 DNA reads as TGCAGCGCTCTCCGGGGGGAGATTTACAATGAGCAGTTCTTC.

The chain uses TRBV29-1 and TRBJ1-1, with D perhaps TRBD1 (5 bases). Trimming cost V 6 bases and J 0 bases, with 20 bases left between them. The CDR3 has 16 residues. Germline V gene data show CDR1 as SQVTM and CDR2 as ANQGSEA. The CDR3 sequence: CSVATGRLPVNTEAFF. The CDR3 coding sequence is TGCAGCGTCGCGACGGGACGGCTCCCAGTGAACACTGAAGCTTTCTTT.

About this clonotype itself: Its ends do not fully match the called genes, so a read error is possible. The V and J genes are TRBV27 and TRBJ2-1; TRBD2 aligns across 9 bases. The CDR3 spans 18 residues. Germline V CDR1 and CDR2: MNHEY, SMNVEV (reference sequence). The CDR3 DNA sequence: TGTGCCAGCAGTTTTTCCCCACTGTTTGCGGGAGGGAACAAGGAGCAGTTCTTC. This codes for CASSFSPLFAGGNKEQFF.

V gene TRBV7-2 combines with J gene TRBJ1-2; D is undetermined. Trimming took 5 bases from V and 5 from J, leaving 15 bases between them. The germline CDR1 and CDR2 sequences are SGHTA and FQGNSA. CDR3 length: 14 amino acids. The CDR3 bases are TGTGCCAGCAGCCCCTCAATCGGAGCGTATGGCTACACCTTC. Amino acid sequence: CASSPSIGAYGYTF.